These T cell receptor beta chains were read from a single sample in a study of blood T cell repertoires in COVID-19. Repertoires were generated with immunoSEQ multiplex PCR, while TCRdb's copy carries only in-frame clones and drops some. The sample holds over 11,000 clones; 90% are singletons and the top ten take 8% to 9%. What was sequenced was peripheral blood. The source is a human donor in a cohort sampled during active COVID-19. The CDR3 runs from the conserved cysteine through the conserved F or W. Fields, in order: clone size, J gene, D gene, CDR3 length, V gene, CDR3 protein, CDR3 DNA. The D gene is left open where the match is weak. The size field is filled for only some rows; it gives once, few, many or a size class.

.	TRBJ2-7	TRBD2	14	TRBV7-8	CASSLDLAGGEQYF	TGTGCCAGCAGCTTAGACCTAGCGGGGGGAGAGCAGTACTTC
once	TRBJ1-1	TRBD1	16	TRBV2	CASSERVGGLDTEAFF	TGTGCCAGCAGTGAACGAGTAGGGGGCTTGGACACTGAAGCTTTCTTT
.	TRBJ1-4	.	16	TRBV19	CASSMGAPATNEKLFF	TGTGCCAGTAGTATGGGGGCCCCGGCAACTAATGAAAAACTGTTTTTT
.	TRBJ2-7	TRBD1	14	TRBV19	CASSPGQGVYEQYF	TGTGCCAGTAGCCCGGGACAGGGCGTCTACGAGCAGTACTTC
once	TRBJ1-2	.	12	TRBV27	CASSPGSGGYTF	TGTGCCAGCAGCCCGGGATCCGGTGGCTACACCTTC
.	TRBJ2-2	.	15	TRBV7-7	CASGLDRGNTGELFF	TGTGCTAGCGGACTTGATCGAGGGAACACCGGGGAGCTGTTTTTT
once	TRBJ1-4	.	15	TRBV18	CASSPGQATNEKLFF	TGTGCCAGCTCACCAGGGCAGGCAACTAATGAAAAACTGTTTTTT
once	TRBJ2-5	.	12	TRBV3-1/TRBV3-2	CASSQWEETQYF	TGTGCCAGCAGCCAGTGGGAGGAGACCCAGTACTTC
.	TRBJ2-1	.	16	TRBV7-2	CASSLVGGGPSNEQFF	TGTGCCAGCAGCTTAGTAGGCGGAGGGCCGAGTAATGAGCAGTTCTTC
.	TRBJ2-3	.	13	TRBV6-5	CASMRADTDTQYF	TGTGCCAGCATGAGGGCTGACACAGATACGCAGTATTTT